One and the same sample provided the 9 T cell receptor beta chains below, sequenced in a study of memory CD4+ T cells and cytomegalovirus serostatus. Only in-frame clones appear in the TCRdb table, and some are missing; sequencing was by immunoSEQ multiplex PCR. Of some 53,000 clones listed, roughly 80% were seen once; the top ten hold roughly 0.84%. The sort gate was single viable CD3+CD4+CD8-CD45RO+ cells for memory CD4+ T cells. Sequencing input: memory CD4+ T cells from blood. The receptors were gathered from an adult in good health and CMV-seronegative.

The gene calls are TRBV5-1 and TRBJ2-2; no definite D call. This CDR3 contains 15 residues. Germline V CDR1 and CDR2: SGHRS, YFSETQ. Trimming pared 3 bases from V and 5 bases from J, leaving 14 bases between. CDR3 nucleotide sequence: TGCGCCAGCAGCTCATCGGCTTTTTCTACCGGGGAGCTGTTTTTT. Translating it yields CASSSSAFSTGELFF.

V and J are TRBV5-4 and TRBJ2-7; TRBD1 matches 8 bases. Germline loops: CDR1 SGHNT, CDR2 YYREEE (reference sequence). The CDR3 loop spans 13 amino acids. Trimming cost V 3 bases and J 4 bases; bases outside gene matches: 3. CDR3 amino acids: CASSSDREYEQYF. The CDR3 DNA reads as TGTGCCAGCAGCTCGGACAGGGAATACGAGCAGTACTTC.

J is TRBJ2-7 and V is TRBV7-6, with D perhaps given as TRBD1 or TRBD2 (6 bases each). This CDR3 contains 13 residues. CDR1 and CDR2 from the germline V gene are SGHVS and FNYEAQ. V lost 7 bases, J lost 6 bases, and 16 bases lay in between. CDR3: CASNRDGGGEQYF. CDR3 nucleotide sequence: TGTGCCAGCAACAGGGACGGAGGGGGCGAGCAGTACTTC.

This chain links TRBV2 with TRBJ2-5; 14 bases are shared with TRBD2. Germline CDR1 and CDR2: SNHLY and FYNNEI. Trimming cost V 5 bases and J 6 bases; bases outside gene matches: 20. CDR3 size: 20 residues. CDR3 sequence: CASSRTLTSGGAGDEKTQYF. CDR3 sequence (DNA): TGTGCCAGCAGTCGGACCCTGACTAGCGGGGGGGCGGGTGACGAAAAGACCCAGTACTTC. The full variable domain, in which reference TRBV2 and TRBJ2-5 provide the parts outside the CDR3, is EPEVTQTPSHQVTQMGQEVILRCVPISNHLYFYWYRQILGQKVEFLVSFYNNEISEKSEIFDDQFSVERPDGSNFTLKIRSTKLEDSAMYFCASSRTLTSGGAGDEKTQYFGPGTRLLVL.

The DNA of the CDR3 is TGTGCCAGCAGTGACGGGACAGGGGGGCGAGAGACCCAGTACTTC. It yields the protein CASSDGTGGRETQYF. The rearrangement joins TRBV6-1 to TRBJ2-5; 11 bases map to TRBD1. CDR1 is MNHNS and CDR2 is SASEGT in the germline V gene. This CDR3 spans 15 amino acids. V lost 3 bases, J lost 4 bases, and 4 bases stayed unmatched.

The J gene is TRBJ2-7, the V gene TRBV21-1; the table's D call, TRBD2, was not checked against the DNA. TRBV21-1 is annotated as a pseudogene. The CDR3 has 14 amino acids. The CDR3 protein is CASSKGVRSYEQYF. The CDR3 DNA reads as TGTGCCAGCAGCAAAGGCGTCCGATCCTACGAGCAGTACTTC.

The chain combines TRBV7-9 with TRBJ2-1; D remains ambiguous. V shed 5 bases and J shed 6 bases, with 11 bases lying between them. The CDR3 length is 13 residues. In germline, CDR1 is SEHNR, CDR2 FQNEAQ (reference sequence). The CDR3 spells CASSHRSPNEQFF. The CDR3 DNA reads TGTGCCAGCAGCCACCGGAGTCCCAATGAGCAGTTCTTC.

The chain employs TRBV5-4 and TRBJ1-2; 8 bases are a match to TRBD1. Germline V gives CDR1 SGHNT, CDR2 YYREEE (reference sequence). The CDR3 length is 14 residues. The junction had 9 bases not matched to a gene; V was cut back by 5 bases and J by 6 bases. In DNA form, the CDR3 reads TGTGCCAGCAGACCGAGGACAGGGTCGGATGGCTACACCTTC. This sequence encodes CASRPRTGSDGYTF. Full variable domain (outside the CDR3, taken from reference TRBV5-4 and TRBJ1-2): ETGVTQSPTHLIKTRGQQVTLRCSSQSGHNTVSWYQQALGQGPQFIFQYYREEENGRGNFPPRFSGLQFPNYSSELNVNALELDDSALYLCASRPRTGSDGYTFGSGTRLTVV.

The genes are TRBV6-4 and TRBJ1-2; D not resolved. The V gene's germline CDR1 is MRHNA and CDR2 SNTAGT. The CDR3 loop spans 13 amino acids. V gave up 9 bases and J gave up 1 base, with 12 bases separating them. The CDR3: CASQRGSNYGYTF. The CDR3 coding sequence is TGTGCCAGTCAGAGAGGCAGTAACTATGGCTACACCTTC.